This TCR beta chain was recorded in a study of blood T cell dynamics during melanoma immunotherapy. Study overall: Patients with metastatic melanoma got pembrolizumab or nivolumab-ipilimumab as first-line care.

Per the germline V gene, CDR1 is SEHNR and CDR2 is FQNEAQ (reference sequence). The trim removed 4 bases at V and 1 base at J, leaving 11 bases unmatched. The CDR3 contains 18 residues. Study outcomes and limitations: Unlike progressors, later disease-control patients had W3 repertoires gaining clonality or diversity.

This sample's time point: pre-treatment baseline. Sampling occurred pretreatment (T0) and at week 3 (W3), after cycle one of checkpoint blockade. About this clone itself: Antigen unknown.

Every bulk PBMC sample received the same 350 ng of DNA. TCRdb's copy holds only in-frame clones and misses some; the assay was immunoSEQ multiplex PCR. The table has several thousand clones, more than 75% seen once. The origin of this receptor is a human donor with melanoma. The input for sequencing was blood, taken from a patient treated with checkpoint blockade. The chain couples TRBV7-9 to TRBJ1-4, with 8 bases fitting TRBD1. This CDR3 is CASSYLRTGYKTNEKLFF. CDR3 DNA: TGTGCCAGCAGCTACCTCCGGACAGGGTACAAAACTAATGAAAAACTGTTTTTT.